This TCR beta chain was recorded in a study of shared clonotypes between healthy human individuals. Overall study: For every donor, three CD4 naive, three CD4 memory, two CD8 naive and one CD8 memory plates were used.

This table comes from immunoSEQ multiplex PCR, and its TCRdb copy is limited to in-frame clones, with some not included. This sample has a few million clones, with more than 80% found just once. CDR3 length equals 15 residues. V lost 5 bases to trimming and J lost 6 bases, with 22 bases between them. The V gene's germline CDR1 is SQVTM and CDR2 ANQGSEA. Material: naive CD4+ T cells from PBMCs. Subset here: CD45RA+ positively selected. The chain recombines TRBV29-1 with TRBJ1-2, with D perhaps matching TRBD1 (5 bases). This TCR came from a man in his late teens or twenties in good health. Some clones in this sample may be carry-over from other donors' samples. The CDR3 DNA reads TGCAGCGTTAAAACTCGATTACCAGGGATCAATGGCTACACCTTC. Translated, it gives CSVKTRLPGINGYTF.